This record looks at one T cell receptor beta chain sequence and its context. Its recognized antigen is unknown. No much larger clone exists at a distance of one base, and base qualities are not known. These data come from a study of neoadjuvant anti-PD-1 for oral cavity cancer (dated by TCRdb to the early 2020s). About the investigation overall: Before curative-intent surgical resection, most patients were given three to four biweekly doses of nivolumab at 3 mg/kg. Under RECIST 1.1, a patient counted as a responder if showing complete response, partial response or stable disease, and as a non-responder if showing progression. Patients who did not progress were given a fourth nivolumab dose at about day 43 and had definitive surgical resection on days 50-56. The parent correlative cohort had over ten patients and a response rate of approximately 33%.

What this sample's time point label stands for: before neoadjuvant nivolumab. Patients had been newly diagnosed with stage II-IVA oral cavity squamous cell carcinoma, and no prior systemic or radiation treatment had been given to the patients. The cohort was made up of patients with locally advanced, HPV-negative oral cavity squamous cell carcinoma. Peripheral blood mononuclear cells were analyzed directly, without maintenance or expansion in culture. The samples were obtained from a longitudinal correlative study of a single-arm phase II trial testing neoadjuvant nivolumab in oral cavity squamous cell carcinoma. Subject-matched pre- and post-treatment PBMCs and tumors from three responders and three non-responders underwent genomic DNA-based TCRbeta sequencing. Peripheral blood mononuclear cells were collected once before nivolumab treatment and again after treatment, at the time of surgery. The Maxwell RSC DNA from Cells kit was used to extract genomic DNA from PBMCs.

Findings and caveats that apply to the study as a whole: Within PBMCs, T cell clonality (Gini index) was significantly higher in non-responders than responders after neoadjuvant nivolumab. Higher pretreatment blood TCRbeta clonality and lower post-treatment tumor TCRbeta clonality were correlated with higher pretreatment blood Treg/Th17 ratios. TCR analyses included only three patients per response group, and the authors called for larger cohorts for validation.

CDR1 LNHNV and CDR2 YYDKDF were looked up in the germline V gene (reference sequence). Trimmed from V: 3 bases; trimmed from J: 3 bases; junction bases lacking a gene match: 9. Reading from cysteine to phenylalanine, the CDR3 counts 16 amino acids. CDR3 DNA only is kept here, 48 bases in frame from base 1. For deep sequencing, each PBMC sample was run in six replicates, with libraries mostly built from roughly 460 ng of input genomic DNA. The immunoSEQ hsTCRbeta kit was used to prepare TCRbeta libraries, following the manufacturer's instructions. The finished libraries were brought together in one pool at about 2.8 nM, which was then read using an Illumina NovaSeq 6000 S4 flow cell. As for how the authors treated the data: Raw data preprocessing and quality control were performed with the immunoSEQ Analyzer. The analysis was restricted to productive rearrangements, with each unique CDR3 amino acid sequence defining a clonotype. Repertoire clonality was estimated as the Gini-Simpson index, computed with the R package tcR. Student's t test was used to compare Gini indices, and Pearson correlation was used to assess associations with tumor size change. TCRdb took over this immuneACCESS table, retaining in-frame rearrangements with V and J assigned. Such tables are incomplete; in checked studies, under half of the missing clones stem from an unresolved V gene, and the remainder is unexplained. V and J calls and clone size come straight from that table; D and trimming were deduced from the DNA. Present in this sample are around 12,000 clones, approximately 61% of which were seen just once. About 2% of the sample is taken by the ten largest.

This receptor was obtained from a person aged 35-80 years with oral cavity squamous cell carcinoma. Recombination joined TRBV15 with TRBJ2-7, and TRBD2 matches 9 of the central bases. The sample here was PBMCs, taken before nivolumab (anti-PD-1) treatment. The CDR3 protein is CATSRGNSGGDYEQYF. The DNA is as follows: TGTGCCACCAGCAGGGGTAATAGCGGGGGAGACTACGAGCAGTACTTC.